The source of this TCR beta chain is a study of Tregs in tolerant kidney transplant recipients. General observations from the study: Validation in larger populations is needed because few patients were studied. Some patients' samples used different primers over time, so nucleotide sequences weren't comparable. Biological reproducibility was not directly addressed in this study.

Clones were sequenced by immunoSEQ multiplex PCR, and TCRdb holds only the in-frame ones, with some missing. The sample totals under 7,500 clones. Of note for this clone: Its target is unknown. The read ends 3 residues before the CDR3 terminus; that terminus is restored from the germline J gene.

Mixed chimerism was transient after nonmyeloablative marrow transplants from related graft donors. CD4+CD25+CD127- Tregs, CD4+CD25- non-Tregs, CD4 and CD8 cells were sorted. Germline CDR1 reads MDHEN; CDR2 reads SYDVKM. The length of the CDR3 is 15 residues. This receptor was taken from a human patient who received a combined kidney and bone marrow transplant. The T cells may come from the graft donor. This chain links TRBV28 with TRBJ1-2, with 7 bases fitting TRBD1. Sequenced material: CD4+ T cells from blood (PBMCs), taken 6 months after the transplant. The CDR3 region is CASSQIRQGRKDYTF. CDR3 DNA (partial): TGTGCCAGCAGTCAAATCCGACAGGGAAGGAAGGAC.